This TCR beta chain was recovered during a study of cytomegalovirus exposure and HLA in healthy donors. Trimming took 1 base from V and 1 from J, leaving 11 bases between them. This CDR3 region has 16 residues. Germline V CDR1 and CDR2: SGHVS, FNYEAQ. In the PCR, 60 Vbeta and 13 Jbeta primers were used. The repertoire was sequenced with immunoSEQ multiplex PCR; TCRdb's copy has only in-frame clones and lacks some. This sample has under 170,000 clones, with more than 65% found just once. The J gene is TRBJ1-5, the V gene TRBV7-6, with a weak D call TRBD1 (5 bases). Sequenced sample: PBMCs. The receptor was derived from a man in his fifties or sixties in good health and CMV-seropositive. CDR3 in amino acids: CASSLVGQGSNQPQHF. The CDR3 coding sequence is TGTGCCAGCAGCTTAGTTGGTCAGGGAAGCAATCAGCCCCAGCATTTT. Full variable domain (missing parts from reference TRBV7-6 and TRBJ1-5): GAGVSQSPRYKVTKRGQDVALRCDPISGHVSLYWYRQALGQGPEFLTYFNYEAQQDKSGLPNDRFSAERPEGSISTLTIQRTEQRDSAMYRCASSLVGQGSNQPQHFGDGTRLSIL.